Each of the 5 T cell receptor beta chains below was sequenced from the same sample in a study of blood T cell repertoires in COVID-19. Assay: immunoSEQ multiplex PCR; the TCRdb copy retains only in-frame clones and omits some. Here the sample spans some 120,000 clones, roughly 88% being singletons. The sample consisted of peripheral blood. All receptors come from a human donor in a cohort sampled during active COVID-19.

This sequence joins TRBV10-3 and TRBJ1-4; maybe TRBD1 (6 bases). The germline CDR1 and CDR2 sequences are ENHRY and SYGVKD. CDR3 length: 15 residues. V lost 0 bases, J lost 7 bases, and 12 bases lay in between. The CDR3 spells CAISESRGAGEKLFF. CDR3 DNA sequence: TGTGCCATCAGTGAGTCGCGGGGGGCAGGTGAAAAACTGTTTTTT.

The chain carries TRBV7-9 and TRBJ2-1, with 10 bases fitting TRBD2. There are 16 residues in the CDR3. Germline V gives CDR1 SEHNR, CDR2 FQNEAQ (reference sequence). With 0 bases clipped from V and 8 bases from J, the junction kept 7 bases outside the gene matches. The CDR3 coding sequence is TGTGCCAGCAGCTTAGCAAGGCTAGCGGGAGAGGATGAGCAGTTCTTC. Translating gives CASSLARLAGEDEQFF.

This sequence joins TRBV6-5 and TRBJ2-2, with a weak D call TRBD2 (6 bases). With 8 bases removed from V and 5 bases from J, the gap between germline ends came to 6 bases. Per the germline V gene, CDR1 is MNHEY and CDR2 is SVGAGI. This CDR3 has 11 amino acids. The CDR3 DNA reads TGTGCCAGCGGGAGGACCGGGGAGCTGTTTTTT. It codes for CASGRTGELFF.

This chain uses TRBV28 with TRBJ1-5; D is unresolved. Trimming cost V 3 bases and J 10 bases, with 10 bases left between them. Germline loops: CDR1 MDHEN, CDR2 SYDVKM. There are 12 residues in the CDR3. DNA for the CDR3: TGTGCCAGCAGTTTGGCCCGGGAACCCCAGCATTTT. Translating gives CASSLAREPQHF.

The CDR3 region is CASSINQGLGSPLHF. The CDR3 region has the DNA TGTGCCAGTAGTATTAATCAGGGACTAGGGTCACCCCTCCACTTT. V gene TRBV19 combines with J gene TRBJ1-6, with D perhaps matching TRBD1 (5 bases). V was pared by 3 bases and J by 10 bases, with 16 bases between. Per germline, CDR1 LNHDA and CDR2 SQIVND (reference sequence). The CDR3 covers 15 residues.